This TCR beta chain was identified during a study of shared clonotypes between healthy human individuals. General observations from the study: Among donors, the sharing of clonotypes was expected to be influenced by sequencing depth. Across a handful of donors, naive CD4 shared approximately 4.5%, naive CD8 approximately 3.5%, memory CD4 over 2%, memory CD8 0.4% to 0.5%.

For this clone: Antigen specificity is unknown.

The germline V gene encodes CDR1 LNHDA and CDR2 SQIVND (reference sequence). V lost 5 bases and J 3 bases, leaving 20 bases between the germline ends. The CDR3 is made up of 17 amino acids. TCRdb keeps only in-frame clones here, not all; method: immunoSEQ multiplex PCR. The sample lists 780,000 or so clones; approximately 72% were seen once. Every donor, a Caucasian adult, lived in Nashville, Tennessee. Memory CD4+ cells were the fraction left after CD45RA+ naive selection. V gene TRBV19 combines with J gene TRBJ2-1; TRBD2 might be the D (5 bases). This clonotype was obtained from a woman aged 25 to 45 in good health. The source material was memory CD4+ T cells sorted from blood. Subset reported: CD45RA-negative fraction. CDR3 DNA sequence: TGTGCCAGTAGTCCCTCCCCGGGAATTGGATTCTACAATGAGCAGTTCTTC. Its protein is CASSPSPGIGFYNEQFF.